These T cell receptor beta chains were read from a single sample in a study of control samples from healthy donors and cancer patients. Clones were sequenced by immunoSEQ multiplex PCR, and TCRdb holds only the in-frame ones, with some missing. The sample has 45,000 to 65,000 clones, about 90% seen once; the top ten hold about 39%. The sample taken for sequencing was PBMCs. The source of these receptors is a man in his fifties or sixties with head and neck cancer. Each CDR3 is given with its conserved first and last residue. D genes are given only for firm matches. Clone size is shown for a subset of rows, as once, few, many or a class of expanded clone.

j_call d_call clone_size v_call cdr3_aa cdr3_nt
TRBJ1-4 TRBD1 - TRBV19 CAAGDRGHEKLFF TGTGCCGCCGGAGACAGGGGGCATGAAAAACTGTTTTTT
TRBJ1-5 - - TRBV28 CASSPPSTRRGNQPQHF TGTGCCAGCAGCCCACCTTCGACCCGGCGTGGCAATCAGCCCCAGCATTTT
TRBJ2-5 - - TRBV7-2 CASSPGIETQYF TGTGCCAGCAGCCCCGGCATTGAGACCCAGTACTTC
TRBJ2-2 - - TRBV5-1 CASSLEDSTGELFF TGCGCCAGCAGCTTGGAGGACAGCACCGGGGAGCTGTTTTTT
TRBJ1-1 - - TRBV18 CASSPPSRKNTEAFF TGTGCCAGCTCACCACCGTCCCGGAAGAACACTGAAGCTTTCTTT
TRBJ2-7 - - TRBV28 CASSLNPYHLRGDEQYF TGTGCCAGCAGCCTAAACCCATACCATCTAAGAGGTGACGAGCAGTACTTC
TRBJ1-1 - - TRBV6-5 CASSYSRGNTEAFF TGTGCCAGCAGTTACTCGAGGGGGAACACTGAAGCTTTCTTT
TRBJ2-2 - - TRBV2 CASRTDRNTGELFF TGTGCCAGCCGTACGGACAGGAACACCGGGGAGCTGTTTTTT
TRBJ1-2 - - TRBV5-6 CASSRPLDNYGYTF TGTGCCAGCAGCAGACCTCTGGACAACTATGGCTACACCTTC
TRBJ2-4 - - TRBV3-1/TRBV3-2 CASSQGFQGAKNIQYF TGTGCCAGCAGCCAGGGTTTTCAGGGGGCCAAAAACATTCAGTACTTC
TRBJ1-2 - - TRBV28 CANLDRNYGYTF TGTGCCAACCTAGACAGAAACTATGGCTACACCTTC
TRBJ2-7 TRBD2 - TRBV28 CASSLKLAELTYEQYF TGTGCCAGCAGTCTGAAGCTAGCGGAGTTGACCTACGAGCAGTACTTC
TRBJ1-3 - - TRBV28 CASSLNRPLGNTIYF TGTGCCAGCAGTTTGAACCGCCCCCTAGGAAACACCATATATTTT
TRBJ2-3 - - TRBV3-1/TRBV3-2 CASSQDRTDTQYF TGTGCCAGCAGCCAAGACCGCACAGATACGCAGTATTTT
TRBJ1-4 - once TRBV28 CASSLEMGGVSEKLFF TGTGCCAGCAGTTTAGAAATGGGAGGGGTTTCTGAAAAACTGTTTTTT
TRBJ2-3 TRBD1 - TRBV5-6 CASSSRGQGTDTQYF TGTGCCAGCAGCTCGCGTGGACAGGGGACAGATACGCAGTATTTT